Listed below are T cell receptor beta chains from one sample, sequenced in a study of T cell responses to AZD1222 COVID-19 vaccine. The data were produced by immunoSEQ multiplex PCR, yet TCRdb's version contains in-frame clones alone and is incomplete. The table has 90,000 to 120,000 clones, approximately 89% seen once; the top ten hold around 8.7%. The sample was peripheral blood, taken on day 0 of AZD1222 vaccination. The receptors derive from an adult in good health. Both conserved end residues are part of each CDR3. D genes are given only for firm matches. A clone size is listed for some rows: how often the clone was seen (once, few, many), or a class if it is expanded.

>.|TRBJ2-2|.|TRBV5-8
TGTGCCAGCAGCTTGTGGGTGGCCACCGGGGAGCTGTTTTTT
CASSLWVATGELFF
>.|TRBJ1-1|.|TRBV5-4
TGTGCCAGCAGCTTATCTAACACTGAAGCTTTCTTT
CASSLSNTEAFF
>.|TRBJ2-5|.|TRBV7-2
TGTGCCAGCAGCGGCCGGGACTTCCAAGAGACCCAGTACTTC
CASSGRDFQETQYF
>.|TRBJ2-2|.|TRBV7-2
TGTGCCAGCAGCCGGGGACATGCCGGCGGGGAGCTGTTTTTT
CASSRGHAGGELFF
>.|TRBJ2-6|.|TRBV6-4
TGTGCCAGCAGTGACTCTCAGGGGGCCAACGTCCTGACTTTC
CASSDSQGANVLTF
>.|TRBJ1-5|.|TRBV27
TGTGCCAGCAGCTCGAACAGGGTTTATAGCAATCAGCCCCAGCATTTT
CASSSNRVYSNQPQHF
>TRBD2|TRBJ2-7|.|TRBV13
TGTGCCAGCAGCCTACGACTAGCGGGGTACGAGCAGTACTTC
CASSLRLAGYEQYF
>.|TRBJ2-1|.|TRBV24-1
TGTGCCACCAGTAAAATGGGAACGGGCCACCAGAATGAGCAGTTCTTC
CATSKMGTGHQNEQFF
>.|TRBJ1-5|.|TRBV28
TGTGCCAGCACACTGTCCAGGGCTCAGCCCCAGCATTTT
CASTLSRAQPQHF
>.|TRBJ2-5|few|TRBV4-3
TGCGCCAGCAGCCTGGAGGGGAAGACCCAGTACTTC
CASSLEGKTQYF
>.|TRBJ1-4|.|TRBV24-1
TGTGCCACCAGTCAGGGTGCGGCAACTAATGAAAAACTGTTTTTT
CATSQGAATNEKLFF
>.|TRBJ2-3|.|TRBV29-1
TGCAGCGTTGCTGGCAGCACAGATACGCAGTATTTT
CSVAGSTDTQYF
>.|TRBJ2-5|.|TRBV7-9
TGTGCCAGCAGCTTAGCGGGCGGGGCCGGGGAGACCCAGTACTTC
CASSLAGGAGETQYF
>.|TRBJ1-3|.|TRBV23-1
TGCGCCAGCAGTCCCGACACACGAGTCTCTGGAAACACCATATATTTT
CASSPDTRVSGNTIYF
>TRBD2|TRBJ2-7|.|TRBV6-5
TGTGCCAGCAGGCCCCCGGGAGGAAGGGACGAGCAGTACTTC
CASRPPGGRDEQYF
>TRBD1|TRBJ1-2|few|TRBV7-2
TGTGCCAGCAGCTTAGGACAGGGAGCTAACTATGGCTACACCTTC
CASSLGQGANYGYTF
>.|TRBJ1-1|.|TRBV2
TGTGCCAGCAGTGTCTCTTCGGGGGGTACTGAAGCTTTCTTT
CASSVSSGGTEAFF
>.|TRBJ1-3|.|TRBV7-2
TGTGCCAGCAGCTCCTTGAGCTCTGGAAACACCATATATTTT
CASSSLSSGNTIYF
>TRBD1|TRBJ1-5|.|TRBV7-2
TGTGCCAGCAGCCTAGGGACAGGTGATCAGCCCCAGCATTTT
CASSLGTGDQPQHF
>TRBD1|TRBJ1-2|once|TRBV24-1
TGTGCCACCATTAACAGGGGTAACTATGGCTACACCTTC
CATINRGNYGYTF
>TRBD1|TRBJ2-5|.|TRBV18
TGTGCCAGCTCACCGGGACAGCAAGAGACCCAGTACTTC
CASSPGQQETQYF
>.|TRBJ1-1|.|TRBV9
TGTGCCAGCAGCCAGGGACAGAACACTGAAGCTTTCTTT
CASSQGQNTEAFF
>.|TRBJ1-1|.|TRBV30
TGTGCCTGGAGTGTATGGGAGAACACTGAAGCTTTCTTT
CAWSVWENTEAFF
>.|TRBJ2-2|.|TRBV7-3
TGTGCCAGCAGAAGGGAAGCCGGGGAGCTGTTTTTT
CASRREAGELFF
>TRBD2|TRBJ2-1|.|TRBV4-2
TGTGCCAGCCGGCCACTAAGCGGGAGCTCCTACAATGAGCAGTTCTTC
CASRPLSGSSYNEQFF
>TRBD1|TRBJ2-4|.|TRBV19
TGTGCCAGTACCCACAGGGGGTATGAAGACAAAAACATTCAGTACTTC
CASTHRGYEDKNIQYF
>.|TRBJ2-7|.|TRBV11-2
TGTGCCAGCAGCTTCTTATTCCACGAGCAGTACTTC
CASSFLFHEQYF
>.|TRBJ1-5|few|TRBV30
TGTGCCTGGAGTCCCTATGGGAACAATCAGCCCCAGCATTTT
CAWSPYGNNQPQHF
>.|TRBJ1-1|.|TRBV7-9
TGTGCCAGCAGCTTAGAGGGGGGCACTGAAGCTTTCTTT
CASSLEGGTEAFF
>.|TRBJ2-1|once|TRBV24-1
TGTGCCACCAGTGATTTAGATTCAGGGGCCAATGAGCAGTTCTTC
CATSDLDSGANEQFF
>.|TRBJ1-5|.|TRBV19
TGTGCCAGTAGTACGGACACGGACCGCAATCAGCCCCAGCATTTT
CASSTDTDRNQPQHF
>.|TRBJ1-4|.|TRBV7-9
TGTGCCAGCAGCCCTAAGCGGAGAATTAATGAAAAACTGTTTTTT
CASSPKRRINEKLFF
>TRBD2|TRBJ2-1|.|TRBV5-1
TGCGCCAGCAGCGAGATAGCGGGGGCCTACAATGAGCAGTTCTTC
CASSEIAGAYNEQFF
>.|TRBJ2-3|.|TRBV7-9
TGTGCCAGCAGCCCCACAGGGAGAGTAGATACGCAGTATTTT
CASSPTGRVDTQYF
>.|TRBJ1-5|once|TRBV19
TGTGCCAGTAGTACCCAATCCCATCAGCCCCAGCATTTT
CASSTQSHQPQHF
>.|TRBJ1-1|.|TRBV6-2/TRBV6-3
TGTGCCAGCAGTTACAGGGTAAACACTGAAGCTTTCTTT
CASSYRVNTEAFF
>TRBD2|TRBJ2-1|once|TRBV4-3
TGCGCCAGCAGCCAAGTGACTAGCGGATACAATGAGCAGTTCTTC
CASSQVTSGYNEQFF
>.|TRBJ1-2|.|TRBV27
TGTGCCAGCAAGGAACAGGACACGGTCTATGGCTACACCTTC
CASKEQDTVYGYTF
>TRBD1|TRBJ1-2|.|TRBV12-3/TRBV12-4
TGTGCCAGCAGACTCGGACAGGGCAAGGGCTACACCTTC
CASRLGQGKGYTF
>.|TRBJ2-7|.|TRBV9
TGTGCCAGCAGCGTCACAGGGAATCCCTGGTACGAGCAGTACTTC
CASSVTGNPWYEQYF
>.|TRBJ1-1|.|TRBV28
TGTGCCAGCAGCCTGCCGGGTGCGGAGAACACTGAAGCTTTCTTT
CASSLPGAENTEAFF
>TRBD2|TRBJ2-3|.|TRBV27
TGTGCCAGCAGTTCTCCTAGCGGGAGTCATGGATCTCGCTTAGATACGCAGTATTTT
CASSSPSGSHGSRLDTQYF
>.|TRBJ1-2|.|TRBV30
TGTGCCTGGAATCCAGGCTCCTATGGCTACACCTTC
CAWNPGSYGYTF
>.|TRBJ1-1|.|TRBV28
TGTGCCAGCGGACAGAGGAGGACTGAAGCTTTCTTT
CASGQRRTEAFF
>TRBD1|TRBJ2-5|.|TRBV7-2
TGTGCCAGCAGCCGACAGGGTAGAGAGACCCAGTACTTC
CASSRQGRETQYF
>TRBD2|TRBJ2-1|.|TRBV4-1
TGCGCCAGCAGCCAAGAAAATAGCGGGAGGCTACAGTTCTTC
CASSQENSGRLQFF
>.|TRBJ1-1|.|TRBV9
TGTGCCAGCAGCGTAGAGGCGATGAACACTGAAGCTTTCTTT
CASSVEAMNTEAFF
>.|TRBJ1-2|.|TRBV28
TGTGCCAGCAGTGCCAGGGTTAATGGCTACACCTTC
CASSARVNGYTF
>.|TRBJ2-7|once|TRBV27
TGTGCCAGCAGCCAGGACAGTAAGTACGAGCAGTACTTC
CASSQDSKYEQYF
>TRBD1|TRBJ1-2|few|TRBV5-1
TGCGCCAGCAGGCCTGACAGGGGGCCTATCTATGGCTACACCTTC
CASRPDRGPIYGYTF
>.|TRBJ1-3|.|TRBV12-3/TRBV12-4
TGTGCCAGCAGCGTAGGGGCAGGCCGTTATTTT
CASSVGAGRYF
>.|TRBJ2-1|.|TRBV6-2/TRBV6-3
TGTGCCAGCAGTTACCCCGACAATGAGCAGTTCTTC
CASSYPDNEQFF
>.|TRBJ2-4|.|TRBV3-1/TRBV3-2
TGTGCCAGCAGCCCCACCGTAGCCAAAAACATTCAGTACTTC
CASSPTVAKNIQYF
>.|TRBJ1-5|.|TRBV28
TGTGCCAGCAGTTCCCCCCGTTGGTCCCAGCATTTT
CASSSPRWSQHF